The subject of this entry is one T cell receptor beta chain. Its antigen is unidentified. The length of the CDR3 is 16 residues. V shed 5 bases, J shed 4 bases, and the junction held 14 bases outside the gene matches. CDR1 and CDR2 from the germline V gene are SQVTM and ANQGSEA. This entry is derived from a study of T cell repertoires in cytomegalovirus infection. MiXCR was run by TCRdb on the reads, yielding one entry per CDR3 protein. The sample has about 220,000 distinct CDR3 sequences, about 40% seen once; the top ten hold approximately 60%. The sequencing here drew on CD8+ T cells from cultured PBMCs, taken from culture after CMV antigen stimulation. The rearrangement joins TRBV29-1 to TRBJ2-1, with 7 bases that match TRBD1. This clonotype was sampled from a human donor in good health (CMV status not recorded). Some clones in this sample may be carry-over from other donors' samples. The CDR3 DNA sequence: TGCAGCGTTCTCCCGTGGGAAAGGGGGCTGTACAATGAGCAGTTCTTC. Translated, it gives CSVLPWERGLYNEQFF.